The 21 T cell receptor beta chains listed next were all sequenced from one sample in a study of low-dose radiotherapy and immunotherapy resistance in tumors. Time point of the sample: after trial treatment. Treatment meaning: LDRT plus nivolumab, ipilimumab, low-dose cyclophosphamide and aspirin (RACIN trial). Both TCRalpha and TCRbeta chains were reverse transcribed with V-gene-specific primers. It was with a constant-region primer and a V-primer adapter that TCRs were amplified over approximately 18 PCR cycles. TCRdb independently ran MiXCR on the reads; one entry per CDR3 protein. The sample has about 58,000 distinct CDR3 sequences, 23% seen once. The sequencing here drew on PBMCs, taken after low-dose radiotherapy plus immunotherapy. Receptors were obtained from a male donor with prostate cancer.

The genes are TRBV5-4 and TRBJ1-6; D may be TRBD1 (5 bases). CDR1 is SGHNT and CDR2 is YYREEE in the germline V gene (reference sequence). The V gene lost 3 bases and the J gene lost 2 bases, with 15 bases spanning the gap. CDR3 length: 17 residues. The CDR3 DNA reads TGTGCCAGCAGCTCGGACATGACTACAGCCTATAATTCACCCCTCCACTTT. Residues: CASSSDMTTAYNSPLHF.

The chain is built from TRBV7-9 and TRBJ1-4; D is unresolved. V lost 3 bases and J lost 8, with 13 bases in between. The CDR3 sequence is 14 residues long. CDR1 and CDR2 (germline): SEHNR, FQNEAQ (reference sequence). Here the CDR3 reads CASSFDLASEKLFF. The CDR3 DNA is TGTGCCAGCAGCTTTGATCTTGCTAGCGAAAAACTGTTTTTT.

A remark on this clonotype: Since a far larger clone is one base different, this is likely a read error. This sequence joins TRBV5-3 and TRBJ2-3; tentatively, D is TRBD2 (5 bases). The J call may be mistaken, given a closer DNA end match to TRBJ2-7. TRBV5-3 is marked as an open reading frame, function uncertain. This CDR3 spans 14 amino acids. CDR3 loop: CASSSPEGPNEQYF. DNA of the CDR3: TGTGCCAGCAGCAGCCCAGAGGGTCCCAATGAGCAGTACTTC.

Many counts were recorded for this clonotype. The chain carries TRBV6-5 and TRBJ2-7; TRBD1 matches at 7 bases. Germline V gene sequence: CDR1 MNHEY, CDR2 SVGAGI. There are 14 residues in the CDR3. The ends lost 2 bases at V and 4 bases at J; junction bases unmatched: 5. This chain's CDR3 is CASSYPGGNYEQYF. CDR3 nucleotides: TGTGCCAGCAGTTACCCAGGGGGAAATTACGAGCAGTACTTC.

Details on this clonotype: A junction end diverges from the germline sequence, so it may reflect a read error. The rearrangement uses TRBV5-3 and TRBJ2-3; the D gene is possibly TRBD2 (5 bases). TRBV5-3 is labeled an ORF, and its function is uncertain. The CDR3 covers 15 residues. CDR3 DNA sequence: TGTGCCAGCAGCTTGGAGGCGTCGGGCGCAGATACGCAGTATTTT. This translates into CASSLEASGADTQYF.

Comments on this clonotype: This likely stems from a read error, as it lies one base from a far larger clone. The CDR3 bases are TGCGCCAGCACGCCCGTCGGGCAGTACAATGAGCAGTACTTC. Translating gives CASTPVGQYNEQYF. V is TRBV5-1 and J is TRBJ2-7; D is undetermined. CDR1 and CDR2 from the germline V gene are SGHRS and YFSETQ. This CDR3 is built from 14 residues. Trimming cost V 6 bases and J 7 bases, with 20 bases left between them.

Worth noting for this clonotype: A read error likely explains this, since a far larger clone differs by one base. The chain has TRBV20-1 and TRBJ2-7; 9 nucleotides line up with TRBD1. After removal of 5 bases from V and 7 bases from J, the junction contained 12 bases not matched to a gene. CDR3 length: 14 amino acids. CDR1 DFQATT and CDR2 SNEGSKA come from the germline V gene (reference sequence). In DNA form, the CDR3 reads TGCAGTGCTGCCGGGACAGGGCCCTACAATGAGCAGTACTTC. Translated: CSAAGTGPYNEQYF.

This clonotype came up many times. This sequence joins TRBV7-8 and TRBJ2-3; D is uncertain. Trimming stripped 3 bases from V and 5 bases from J, with 6 bases between. The germline CDR1 and CDR2 sequences are SGHVS and FQNEAQ. This CDR3 region has 12 residues. The DNA of the CDR3 is TGTGCCAGCAGCTTCCAGCGAGATACGCAGTATTTT. Its translation is CASSFQRDTQYF.

This clonotype was found once. The chain has TRBV12-3 or TRBV12-4 and TRBJ2-3, with a weak D call TRBD1 (6 bases). The germline V and J ends were trimmed by 6 bases and 2 bases, with 15 bases remaining between them. There are 15 residues in the CDR3. CDR3 in amino acids: CASRVSGGYTDTQYF. The CDR3 bases are TGTGCCAGCAGGGTTAGTGGGGGCTACACAGATACGCAGTATTTT.

Many counts were recorded for this clonotype. The CDR3, as DNA: TGTGCCAGCACCCCAGGGCCTAGCGGGGGTTTCACAGATACGCAGTATTTT. Translating gives CASTPGPSGGFTDTQYF. The chain employs TRBV5-4 and TRBJ2-3, with TRBD2 matching 10 bases. J was trimmed by 2 bases and V by 6 bases; bases with no gene match: 12. CDR3 length: 17 amino acids. The germline CDR1 and CDR2 sequences are SGHNT and YYREEE (reference sequence).

This clonotype came up many times. This chain joins TRBV7-2 and TRBJ2-5; TRBD2 aligns across 7 bases. The CDR3 runs to 14 residues. Germline V gene lookup returns CDR1 SGHTA and CDR2 FQGNSA. The V gene end was trimmed by 5 bases and the J gene end by 4 bases; junction bases not matched to a gene: 7. The CDR3 loop reads CASSVGGVRETQYF. The CDR3 DNA reads as TGTGCCAGCAGCGTTGGGGGGGTGAGAGAGACCCAGTACTTC.

This clonotype has a count of ten or more. This chain links TRBV7-3 with TRBJ1-2, with a weak D call TRBD1 (5 bases). CDR3 length: 15 amino acids. Germline lookup yields CDR1 SGHTA and CDR2 FQGTGA. The ends were cut back, 0 bases at V and 7 bases at J, with 15 bases in the middle. This CDR3 is CASSLTGTGNGGYTF. DNA for the CDR3: TGTGCCAGCAGCTTAACCGGGACTGGGAACGGTGGCTACACCTTC. Full variable domain (rest looked up from reference TRBV7-3 and TRBJ1-2): GAGVSQTPSNKVTEKGKYVELRCDPISGHTALYWYRQSLGQGPEFLIYFQGTGAADDSGLPNDRFFAVRPEGSVSTLKIQRTERGDSAVYLCASSLTGTGNGGYTFGSGTRLTVV.

This clonotype came up many times. This chain uses TRBV4-3 with TRBJ2-1, with a tentative D call TRBD1 (6 bases). This CDR3 has 18 amino acids. V was pared by 0 bases and J by 0 bases, with 15 bases between. Per the germline V gene, CDR1 is LGHNA and CDR2 is YSLEER. The CDR3 nucleotides are TGCGCCAGCAGCCAAGAGGCTTGGGGGCGTAGCTCCTACAATGAGCAGTTCTTC. Protein: CASSQEAWGRSSYNEQFF.

This clonotype came up many times. This chain uses TRBV5-1 with TRBJ2-5, with 13 bases identical to TRBD2. Germline V gives CDR1 SGHRS, CDR2 YFSETQ. This CDR3 contains 14 residues. V dropped 5 bases and J dropped 5; count of bases not matched to a gene: 3. DNA of the CDR3: TGCGCCAGCAGAGGACTAGCGGGAGTCGAGACCCAGTACTTC. Amino acid sequence: CASRGLAGVETQYF.

This clonotype was recorded at least ten times. The CDR3 bases are TGTGCCAGTAGTCCCACAGGCGGGAAAGAGACCCAGTACTTC. This gives the protein CASSPTGGKETQYF. The V call is TRBV19, the J call TRBJ2-5, with D possibly being TRBD2 (6 bases). V lost 5 bases to trimming and J lost 3 bases, with 13 bases between them. The CDR3 has 14 residues. Germline values: CDR1 LNHDA, CDR2 SQIVND (reference sequence).

This clonotype was observed many times. The chain combines TRBV20-1 with TRBJ1-2; perhaps TRBD1 as D (5 bases). Per the germline V gene, CDR1 is DFQATT and CDR2 is SNEGSKA (reference sequence). V gave up 4 bases and J gave up 3 bases, with 12 bases separating them. The CDR3 is 13 amino acids. CDR3 bases: TGCAGTGCTAATCAGGGATGGGACTATGGCTACACCTTC. This gives the protein CSANQGWDYGYTF.

In its sample, this clonotype was seen many times. J is TRBJ2-7 and V is TRBV2, with 10 bases identical to TRBD2. CDR3 length: 14 residues. Trimming cost V 6 bases and J 0 bases; bases outside gene matches: 2. CDR1 and CDR2 (germline): SNHLY, FYNNEI. This chain's CDR3 is CASRGLADSYEQYF. CDR3 DNA sequence: TGTGCCAGCAGAGGACTAGCGGACTCCTACGAGCAGTACTTC.

CDR3 residues: CASSLGSDTQYF. In DNA form, the CDR3 reads TGTGCCAGCAGCTTAGGCTCGGATACGCAGTATTTT. The chain carries TRBV13 and TRBJ2-3; D not resolved. Per the germline V gene, CDR1 is PRHDT and CDR2 is FYEKMQ (reference sequence). Trimming took off 0 bases at V and 6 bases at J, with 4 bases between the two ends. The CDR3 totals 12 residues.

Many counts were recorded for this clonotype. The genes are TRBV12-3 or TRBV12-4 and TRBJ2-7; TRBD1 matches 8 bases. The CDR3 is 14 residues long. Trimming took 4 bases from V and 5 from J; bases not matched to a gene: 7. The CDR3: CASSSRTGSDEQYF. The CDR3 DNA follows: TGTGCCAGCAGTTCCCGGACAGGGTCGGACGAGCAGTACTTC.

This clonotype was recorded many times. The gene calls are TRBV3-1 and TRBJ2-2; D gene unclear. Germline CDR1 is LGHDT and CDR2 is YNNKEL (reference sequence). The CDR3 has 11 residues. The V gene lost 1 base and the J gene lost 7 bases, with 1 base spanning the gap. CDR3 sequence (DNA): TGTGCCAGCAGCCAAGGCGGGGAGCTGTTTTTT. It yields the protein CASSQGGELFF. Drawing the rest from reference TRBV3-1 and TRBJ2-2, the complete variable domain is DTAVSQTPKYLVTQMGNDKSIKCEQNLGHDTMYWYKQDSKKFLKIMFSYNNKELIINETVPNRFSPKSPDKAHLNLHINSLELGDSAVYFCASSQGGELFFGEGSRLTVL.

Ten or more counts support this clonotype. The rearrangement uses TRBV4-3 and TRBJ2-7; D remains unclear. Germline-derived CDR1 and CDR2 are LGHNA and YSLEER. The V end was cut by 2 bases, the J end by 3 bases, with 11 bases between. The CDR3 has 14 residues. The CDR3 coding sequence is TGCGCCAGCAGCCAATCGGCGAAGGGCTACGAGCAGTACTTC. This encodes CASSQSAKGYEQYF.